This passage covers 5 T cell receptor beta chains from one sample sequenced in a study of OX40 agonist ivuxolimab in advanced cancers. Method: immunoSEQ multiplex PCR; TCRdb's copy keeps in-frame clones and lacks some. The sample has under 85,000 clones, 87% seen once. This specimen was CD4+ or CD8+ T cells sorted from blood, taken in a trial of the OX40 agonist ivuxolimab. Receptors were obtained from an adult with an advanced solid tumor such as melanoma, head and neck, liver or kidney cancer.

The rearrangement links TRBV11-3 to TRBJ2-2; the D is unclear. Per germline, CDR1 SGHNT and CDR2 YENEEA. This CDR3 has 12 residues. Trimming removed 3 bases at V and 8 bases at J, with 7 bases between. The CDR3 DNA is TGTGCCAGCAGCTTCCCATCAGGGGAGCTGTTTTTT. Translation gives CASSFPSGELFF.

The CDR3 region is CASRDAEKAYNEQFF. CDR3 nucleotides: TGTGCCAGCAGAGATGCGGAGAAAGCCTACAATGAGCAGTTCTTC. V gene TRBV2 combines with J gene TRBJ2-1; no clear D gene. This CDR3 contains 15 residues. Germline CDR1 is SNHLY and CDR2 is FYNNEI. The V gene lost 6 bases and the J gene lost 2 bases, with 14 bases spanning the gap.

V is TRBV29-1 and J is TRBJ2-1, with D possibly being TRBD1 (6 bases). The V and J ends lost 5 bases and 4 bases respectively, with 27 bases between them. The CDR3 is 18 amino acids. Germline V gene sequence: CDR1 SQVTM, CDR2 ANQGSEA. This CDR3 is CSVRREGPSGENYNEQFF. CDR3 DNA sequence: TGCAGCGTTCGGCGCGAGGGGCCTTCAGGGGAAAATTACAATGAGCAGTTCTTC.

This chain links TRBV5-5 with TRBJ2-2; 12 positions agree with TRBD2. Germline assignment: CDR1 SGHKS and CDR2 YYEKEE (reference sequence). The CDR3 covers 16 residues. Trimming removed 4 bases from V and 1 base from J; junction bases left unmatched: 2. The CDR3 coding sequence is TGTGCCAGCAGCATACTAGCGGGAGGGAACACCGGGGAGCTGTTTTTT. Amino acids: CASSILAGGNTGELFF.

CDR3 sequence reads: CASSAGGGSDTEAFF. In DNA form, the CDR3 reads TGCGCCAGCAGCGCTGGGGGGGGGAGCGACACTGAAGCTTTCTTT. The J gene is TRBJ1-1, the V gene TRBV5-1, with D perhaps matching TRBD1 (5 bases). V was cut by 4 bases and J by 3 bases, with 16 bases left in between. Germline V gene lookup returns CDR1 SGHRS and CDR2 YFSETQ. CDR3 size: 15 residues.